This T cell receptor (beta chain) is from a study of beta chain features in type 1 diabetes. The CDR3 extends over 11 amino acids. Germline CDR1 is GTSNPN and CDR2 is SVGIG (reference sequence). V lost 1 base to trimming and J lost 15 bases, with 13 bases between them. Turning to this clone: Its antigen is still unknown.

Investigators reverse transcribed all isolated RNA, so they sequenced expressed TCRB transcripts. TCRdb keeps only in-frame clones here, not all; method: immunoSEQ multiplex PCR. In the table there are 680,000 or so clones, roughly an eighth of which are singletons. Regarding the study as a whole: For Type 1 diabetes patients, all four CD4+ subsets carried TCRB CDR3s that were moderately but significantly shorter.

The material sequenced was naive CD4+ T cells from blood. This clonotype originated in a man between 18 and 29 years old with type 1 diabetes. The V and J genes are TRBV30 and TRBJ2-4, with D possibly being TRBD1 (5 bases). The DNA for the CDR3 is TGTGCCTGGAGTGCGGCAGGGCGAGGGTACTTC. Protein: CAWSAAGRGYF.